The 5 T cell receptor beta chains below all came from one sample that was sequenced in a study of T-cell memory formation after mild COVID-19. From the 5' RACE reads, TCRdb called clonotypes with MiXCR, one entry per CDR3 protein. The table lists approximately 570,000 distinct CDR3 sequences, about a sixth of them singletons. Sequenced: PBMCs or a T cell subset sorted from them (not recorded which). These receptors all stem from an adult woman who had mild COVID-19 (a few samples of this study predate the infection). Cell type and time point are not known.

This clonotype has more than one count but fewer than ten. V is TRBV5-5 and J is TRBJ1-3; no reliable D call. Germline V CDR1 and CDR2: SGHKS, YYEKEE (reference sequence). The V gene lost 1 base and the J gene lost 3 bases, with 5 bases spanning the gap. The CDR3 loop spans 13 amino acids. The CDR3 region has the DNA TGTGCCAGCAGCTTGTCCTTTGGAAACACCATATATTTT. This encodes CASSLSFGNTIYF.

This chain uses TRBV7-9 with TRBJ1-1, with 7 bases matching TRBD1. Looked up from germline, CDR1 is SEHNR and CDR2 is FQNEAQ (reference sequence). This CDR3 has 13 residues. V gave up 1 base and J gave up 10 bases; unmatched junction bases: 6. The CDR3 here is CASSLGQGDGAFF. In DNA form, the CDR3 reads TGTGCCAGCAGCTTAGGACAGGGTGACGGAGCTTTCTTT.

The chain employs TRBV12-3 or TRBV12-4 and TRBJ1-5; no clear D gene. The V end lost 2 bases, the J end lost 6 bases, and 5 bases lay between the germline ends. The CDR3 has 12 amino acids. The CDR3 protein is CASSLLRQPQHF. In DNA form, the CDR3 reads TGTGCCAGCAGTTTACTCCGTCAGCCCCAGCATTTT.

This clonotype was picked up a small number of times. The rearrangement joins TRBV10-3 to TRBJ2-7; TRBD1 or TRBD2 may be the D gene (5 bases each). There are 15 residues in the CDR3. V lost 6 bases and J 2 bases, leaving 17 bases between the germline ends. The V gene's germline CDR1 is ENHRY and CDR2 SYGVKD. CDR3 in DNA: TGTGCCATCAGCGACAAAGGGACGGGAACCTACGAGCAGTACTTC. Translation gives CAISDKGTGTYEQYF.

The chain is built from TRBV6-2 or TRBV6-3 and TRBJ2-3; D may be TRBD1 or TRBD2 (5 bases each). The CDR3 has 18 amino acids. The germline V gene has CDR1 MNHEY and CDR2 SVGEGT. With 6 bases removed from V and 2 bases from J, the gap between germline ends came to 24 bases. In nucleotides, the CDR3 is TGTGCCAGCAGCCCCCCGGGGTATAGACAGAAGAACACAGATACGCAGTATTTT. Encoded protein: CASSPPGYRQKNTDTQYF.